This TCR beta chain was recorded in a study of blood T cell repertoires in COVID-19. Study-wide background: The origin of the acute and convalescent COVID-19 samples was the United States, Italy and Spain. In each case, the material was cDNA or gDNA derived from T cells, B-cell-depleted T cells, or PBMCs.

Original data processing: How many nucleated cells were present was estimated from reference gene primer amplification. Sequenced by immunoSEQ multiplex PCR; TCRdb stores in-frame clones only, minus some. The DNA was the basis for D and trimming; V, J and clone size are from that table. The sample lists nearly 200,000 clones, around four fifths occurring once. This clone was observed a few times. This TCR was sampled from a man aged 60-69 years with COVID-19, enrolled during active disease. The specimen sequenced was peripheral blood.

Here the CDR3 DNA reads TGTGCCAGCAGTTATCGCGGGGGCTACACCTTC. Its translation: CASSYRGGYTF. The rearrangement joins TRBV6-2 or TRBV6-3 to TRBJ1-2; the D is unclear. Germline CDR1 MNHEY, CDR2 SVGEGT. Trimming left V 3 bases short and J 8 bases short, with 7 bases between. This CDR3 is built from 11 residues.